The rows below give T cell receptor beta chains drawn from one sample of a study of OX40 agonist ivuxolimab in advanced cancers. Profiling relied on immunoSEQ multiplex PCR, and the TCRdb table lists in-frame clones only, not all of them. The sample contains 60,000 to 90,000 clones, 90% of which appear only once. The sample consisted of CD4+ or CD8+ T cells sorted from blood, taken in a trial of the OX40 agonist ivuxolimab. These TCRs come from an adult with an advanced solid tumor such as melanoma, head and neck, liver or kidney cancer. Both conserved end residues are part of each CDR3. D genes are given only for firm matches. The size field is filled for only some rows; it gives once, few, many or a size class.

v_call: TRBV2; d_call: TRBD1; clone_size: once; j_call: TRBJ1-5; cdr3_aa: CASSVSGQGVFNQPQHF; cdr3_nt: TGTGCCAGCAGTGTATCAGGGCAGGGGGTATTCAATCAGCCCCAGCATTTT
v_call: TRBV19; d_call: NA; clone_size: NA; j_call: TRBJ2-3; cdr3_aa: CASRGVGTPGTTDTQYF; cdr3_nt: TGTGCCAGTAGAGGAGTAGGGACGCCAGGCACCACAGATACGCAGTATTTT
v_call: TRBV5-1; d_call: TRBD2; clone_size: once; j_call: TRBJ2-1; cdr3_aa: CASSGLVDNEQFF; cdr3_nt: TGCGCCAGCAGTGGACTAGTCGACAATGAGCAGTTCTTC
v_call: TRBV5-1; d_call: NA; clone_size: NA; j_call: TRBJ2-5; cdr3_aa: CASSLEGSETQYF; cdr3_nt: TGCGCCAGCAGCTTGGAGGGTTCGGAGACCCAGTACTTC
v_call: TRBV28; d_call: TRBD1; clone_size: once; j_call: TRBJ2-2; cdr3_aa: CASSLLGTGGTGELFF; cdr3_nt: TGTGCCAGCAGTTTATTGGGTACAGGGGGCACCGGGGAGCTGTTTTTT
v_call: TRBV10-3; d_call: NA; clone_size: once; j_call: TRBJ1-5; cdr3_aa: CAIRGHINQPQHF; cdr3_nt: TGTGCCATCAGGGGACACATCAATCAGCCCCAGCATTTT
v_call: TRBV19; d_call: NA; clone_size: NA; j_call: TRBJ2-4; cdr3_aa: CASSMTDTNWYF; cdr3_nt: TGTGCCAGTAGTATGACAGACACCAACTGGTACTTC
v_call: TRBV30; d_call: NA; clone_size: few; j_call: TRBJ2-7; cdr3_aa: CAWESGSYEQYF; cdr3_nt: TGTGCCTGGGAGTCAGGGTCCTACGAGCAGTACTTC
v_call: TRBV4-3; d_call: NA; clone_size: NA; j_call: TRBJ1-6; cdr3_aa: CASSQELPGGGQGNSPLHF; cdr3_nt: TGCGCCAGCAGCCAAGAACTCCCCGGGGGGGGGCAGGGTAATTCACCCCTCCACTTT
v_call: TRBV28; d_call: TRBD1; clone_size: NA; j_call: TRBJ2-7; cdr3_aa: CASSIPPGQGAYEQYF; cdr3_nt: TGTGCCAGCAGCATACCCCCGGGACAGGGAGCATACGAGCAGTACTTC
v_call: TRBV6-5; d_call: NA; clone_size: once; j_call: TRBJ1-2; cdr3_aa: CASSYTGAWDGYTF; cdr3_nt: TGTGCCAGCAGTTATACCGGGGCGTGGGATGGCTACACCTTC
v_call: TRBV4-3; d_call: NA; clone_size: NA; j_call: TRBJ2-5; cdr3_aa: CASSQDGGGQGAQYF; cdr3_nt: TGCGCCAGCAGCCAAGATGGGGGGGGCCAGGGGGCCCAGTACTTC
v_call: TRBV18; d_call: NA; clone_size: NA; j_call: TRBJ2-3; cdr3_aa: CASSPPEGTEYGTDTQYF; cdr3_nt: TGTGCCAGCTCACCGCCGGAGGGTACGGAATATGGAACAGATACGCAGTATTTT
v_call: TRBV18; d_call: NA; clone_size: NA; j_call: TRBJ2-7; cdr3_aa: CASSPRGYEQYF; cdr3_nt: TGTGCCAGCTCACCACGGGGTTACGAGCAGTACTTC
v_call: TRBV4-1; d_call: TRBD2; clone_size: few; j_call: TRBJ2-7; cdr3_aa: CASSHIHLGLGYDEQYF; cdr3_nt: TGCGCCAGCAGCCACATTCACCTAGGACTAGGCTACGACGAGCAGTACTTC
v_call: TRBV28; d_call: NA; clone_size: NA; j_call: TRBJ1-2; cdr3_aa: CASSLRAGIYGYTF; cdr3_nt: TGTGCCAGCAGTTTAAGAGCCGGGATTTATGGCTACACCTTC
v_call: TRBV28; d_call: NA; clone_size: once; j_call: TRBJ2-2; cdr3_aa: CASSLTVGELFF; cdr3_nt: TGTGCCAGCAGTTTAACCGTGGGGGAGCTGTTTTTT
v_call: TRBV7-9; d_call: NA; clone_size: NA; j_call: TRBJ2-3; cdr3_aa: CASIRRVTDTQYF; cdr3_nt: TGTGCCAGCATTCGGCGGGTCACAGATACGCAGTATTTT
v_call: TRBV4-1; d_call: NA; clone_size: NA; j_call: TRBJ1-2; cdr3_aa: CASSQDRVDYGYTF; cdr3_nt: TGCGCCAGCAGCCAAGATCGAGTGGACTATGGCTACACCTTC
v_call: TRBV2; d_call: TRBD2; clone_size: NA; j_call: TRBJ2-7; cdr3_aa: CASSDGRGDYEQYF; cdr3_nt: TGTGCCAGCAGTGATGGGCGGGGGGACTACGAGCAGTACTTC
v_call: TRBV5-1; d_call: TRBD1; clone_size: NA; j_call: TRBJ1-2; cdr3_aa: CASSLAQGGTYGYTF; cdr3_nt: TGCGCCAGCAGCTTGGCACAGGGGGGAACGTATGGCTACACCTTC
v_call: TRBV4-1; d_call: TRBD1; clone_size: NA; j_call: TRBJ2-1; cdr3_aa: CASSLVSGGEQFF; cdr3_nt: TGCGCCAGCAGCCTAGTCTCAGGGGGAGAGCAGTTCTTC
v_call: TRBV18; d_call: NA; clone_size: NA; j_call: TRBJ2-7; cdr3_aa: CASSPSQSSYEQYF; cdr3_nt: TGTGCCAGCTCACCTTCTCAGAGCTCCTACGAGCAGTACTTC
v_call: TRBV7-6; d_call: NA; clone_size: NA; j_call: TRBJ1-3; cdr3_aa: CASRITAGNTIYF; cdr3_nt: TGTGCCAGCAGGATCACCGCTGGAAACACCATATATTTT
v_call: TRBV4-2; d_call: TRBD2; clone_size: NA; j_call: TRBJ2-5; cdr3_aa: CASSSTTSGAWETQYF; cdr3_nt: TGTGCCAGCAGCTCAACGACTAGCGGGGCGTGGGAGACCCAGTACTTC
v_call: TRBV7-2; d_call: TRBD1; clone_size: NA; j_call: TRBJ2-5; cdr3_aa: CASSLAWTGGETQYF; cdr3_nt: TGTGCCAGCAGCTTAGCCTGGACAGGGGGAGAGACCCAGTACTTC
v_call: TRBV27; d_call: NA; clone_size: once; j_call: TRBJ2-6; cdr3_aa: CASTPGPIGSGANVLTF; cdr3_nt: TGTGCCAGCACCCCGGGGCCGATCGGGTCTGGGGCCAACGTCCTGACTTTC
v_call: TRBV6-5; d_call: TRBD2; clone_size: NA; j_call: TRBJ2-1; cdr3_aa: CASSYSSGRGYNEQFF; cdr3_nt: TGTGCCAGCAGTTACTCTAGCGGGAGAGGGTACAATGAGCAGTTCTTC
v_call: TRBV6-5; d_call: NA; clone_size: NA; j_call: TRBJ1-2; cdr3_aa: CASSYSLSGIYGYTF; cdr3_nt: TGTGCCAGCAGTTACTCCTTATCAGGGATCTATGGCTACACCTTC
v_call: TRBV7-2; d_call: TRBD1; clone_size: NA; j_call: TRBJ2-7; cdr3_aa: CASSFGTGDEQYF; cdr3_nt: TGTGCCAGCAGCTTCGGGACAGGGGATGAGCAGTACTTC
v_call: TRBV5-4; d_call: TRBD2; clone_size: once; j_call: TRBJ2-1; cdr3_aa: CASSPSGGSPSYNEQFF; cdr3_nt: TGTGCCAGCAGTCCCTCTGGCGGGAGTCCTTCCTACAATGAGCAGTTCTTC
v_call: TRBV2; d_call: TRBD1; clone_size: NA; j_call: TRBJ2-7; cdr3_aa: CASRAGGSWEQYF; cdr3_nt: TGTGCCAGCAGGGCAGGGGGTTCGTGGGAGCAGTACTTC
v_call: TRBV5-1; d_call: NA; clone_size: NA; j_call: TRBJ1-3; cdr3_aa: CASSGTGTSGNTIYF; cdr3_nt: TGCGCCAGCAGCGGGACCGGGACGTCCGGAAACACCATATATTTT
v_call: TRBV6-6; d_call: TRBD1; clone_size: NA; j_call: TRBJ1-2; cdr3_aa: CASRDQGAGYGYTF; cdr3_nt: TGTGCCAGCAGGGATCAGGGGGCTGGATATGGCTACACCTTC
v_call: TRBV19; d_call: NA; clone_size: NA; j_call: TRBJ1-5; cdr3_aa: CASSIFPGRGGGQPQHF; cdr3_nt: TGTGCCAGTAGTATTTTCCCCGGCAGGGGCGGTGGTCAGCCCCAGCATTTT
v_call: TRBV28; d_call: NA; clone_size: NA; j_call: TRBJ1-5; cdr3_aa: CASNLLLGQGISNQPQHF; cdr3_nt: TGTGCCAGCAATCTCCTCCTAGGGCAGGGGATAAGCAATCAGCCCCAGCATTTT
v_call: TRBV27; d_call: TRBD2; clone_size: NA; j_call: TRBJ2-3; cdr3_aa: CASSFRGTSVSTDTQYF; cdr3_nt: TGTGCCAGCAGTTTCCGGGGGACTAGCGTTAGCACGGATACGCAGTATTTT
v_call: TRBV5-1; d_call: TRBD1; clone_size: NA; j_call: TRBJ2-3; cdr3_aa: CASSLVGTGVGDTQYF; cdr3_nt: TGCGCCAGCAGCTTGGTAGGGACAGGGGTGGGAGATACGCAGTATTTT
v_call: TRBV6-5; d_call: NA; clone_size: NA; j_call: TRBJ1-1; cdr3_aa: CASSRVRSTEAFF; cdr3_nt: TGTGCCAGCAGCAGGGTTCGCAGCACTGAAGCTTTCTTT
v_call: TRBV19; d_call: NA; clone_size: once; j_call: TRBJ2-7; cdr3_aa: CASSPSRSHEQYF; cdr3_nt: TGTGCCAGTAGTCCAAGCCGCTCCCACGAGCAGTACTTC
v_call: TRBV4-3; d_call: TRBD2; clone_size: NA; j_call: TRBJ2-3; cdr3_aa: CASSQDPQKGLAGGPGTQYF; cdr3_nt: TGCGCCAGCAGCCAAGATCCACAAAAGGGACTAGCGGGAGGGCCAGGGACGCAGTATTTT
v_call: TRBV5-1; d_call: NA; clone_size: NA; j_call: TRBJ1-2; cdr3_aa: CASTDGNSAHYGYTF; cdr3_nt: TGCGCCAGCACCGACGGGAACAGCGCGCACTATGGCTACACCTTC
v_call: TRBV11-2; d_call: TRBD2; clone_size: NA; j_call: TRBJ2-5; cdr3_aa: CASSLLAGEFYETQYF; cdr3_nt: TGTGCCAGCAGCTTACTAGCGGGAGAGTTTTACGAGACCCAGTACTTC
v_call: TRBV15; d_call: TRBD1; clone_size: NA; j_call: TRBJ1-1; cdr3_aa: CATSRDHSGGFMNTEAFF; cdr3_nt: TGTGCCACCAGCAGAGATCATTCAGGGGGCTTCATGAACACTGAAGCTTTCTTT
v_call: TRBV27; d_call: TRBD2; clone_size: NA; j_call: TRBJ2-3; cdr3_aa: CASSGGTSGSDTDTQYF; cdr3_nt: TGTGCCAGCAGTGGCGGGACTAGCGGGAGTGACACAGATACGCAGTATTTT